The 29 T cell receptor beta chains below come from one sample, sequenced in a study of blood T cell repertoires in COVID-19. Assay used: immunoSEQ multiplex PCR; TCRdb lists only in-frame clones, some missing. This table holds approximately 340,000 clones, approximately 90% found once. The specimen sequenced was peripheral blood. The receptors originated from a man in his thirties or forties with COVID-19, enrolled during active disease.

This rearrangement joins TRBV27 to TRBJ2-1; 12 bases line up with TRBD2. The J segment lost 8 bases and the V segment lost 2 bases, leaving 4 bases of the junction unmatched. The germline V gene encodes CDR1 MNHEY and CDR2 SMNVEV (reference sequence). CDR3 length: 15 residues. The DNA of the CDR3 is TGTGCCAGCAGTTTAGGACTAGCGGGATGGGATGAGCAGTTCTTC. Translated, it gives CASSLGLAGWDEQFF.

This sequence joins TRBV6-2 or TRBV6-3 and TRBJ1-1; TRBD1 is a possible D gene (5 bases). V lost 0 bases and J lost 5, with 13 bases in between. The CDR3 contains 15 residues. From germline, CDR1 is MNHEY and CDR2 SVGEGT. CDR3 region: CASSYSAGKSTEAFF. DNA for the CDR3: TGTGCCAGCAGTTACTCCGCAGGGAAATCGACTGAAGCTTTCTTT.

The chain links TRBV29-1 to TRBJ1-4; a weak D match, TRBD1 (6 bases). Trimming took off 4 bases at V and 8 bases at J, with 11 bases between the two ends. CDR1 and CDR2 (germline): SQVTM, ANQGSEA. The CDR3 length is 12 residues. The CDR3 sequence: CSVGQDVEKLFF. In nucleotides, the CDR3 is TGCAGCGTTGGACAGGACGTGGAAAAACTGTTTTTT. Drawing the rest from reference TRBV29-1 and TRBJ1-4, the complete variable domain is SAVISQKPSRDICQRGTSLTIQCQVDSQVTMMFWYRQQPGQSLTLIATANQGSEATYESGFVIDKFPISRPNLTFSTLTVSNMSPEDSSIYLCSVGQDVEKLFFGSGTQLSVL.

The chain recombines TRBV7-3 with TRBJ1-2, with 11 bases matching TRBD1. This CDR3 has 15 residues. With 5 bases clipped from V and 8 bases from J, the junction kept 10 bases outside the gene matches. From germline, CDR1 is SGHTA and CDR2 FQGTGA. The CDR3 bases are TGTGCCAGCAGCCAAGGACAGGGGGCGTATCGCGGCTACACCTTC. Residues: CASSQGQGAYRGYTF.

V gene TRBV7-2 combines with J gene TRBJ2-3; 8 bases agree with TRBD1. V gave up 5 bases and J gave up 2 bases; unmatched junction bases: 3. Germline CDR1 SGHTA, CDR2 FQGNSA. The CDR3 length is 14 residues. Here the CDR3 DNA reads TGTGCCAGCAGCCGGACAGGGCTCACAGATACGCAGTATTTT. This translates into CASSRTGLTDTQYF.

The chain uses TRBV7-9 and TRBJ2-5; 11 nucleotides line up with TRBD2. Germline V CDR1 and CDR2: SEHNR, FQNEAQ (reference sequence). The ends lost 6 bases at V and 2 bases at J; junction bases unmatched: 5. The CDR3 is 15 amino acids. The CDR3 sequence: CASSSTSGVQETQYF. Here the CDR3 DNA reads TGTGCCAGCAGTTCGACTAGCGGGGTGCAAGAGACCCAGTACTTC.

This sequence joins TRBV15 and TRBJ1-2; 8 nucleotides agree with TRBD1. The germline gives CDR1 LNHNV, CDR2 YYDKDF (reference sequence). CDR3 size: 16 residues. Germline trimming cut 5 bases from V and 1 base from J; bases unmatched to any gene: 9. In DNA, the CDR3 is TGTGCCACCAGCTCCCAGGGGGCGCAGGGTAACTATGGCTACACCTTC. Protein: CATSSQGAQGNYGYTF.

This chain connects TRBV5-3 to TRBJ2-7; 10 bases are a match to TRBD2. TRBV5-3 is noted as an ORF with a role that remains uncertain. V was pared by 4 bases and J by 0 bases, with 7 bases of the junction left unmatched. The CDR3 loop spans 16 amino acids. As DNA, the CDR3 is TGTGCCAGAAGCCGACTAGCGGGCCTGAGCTCCTACGAGCAGTACTTC. Amino acid sequence: CARSRLAGLSSYEQYF.

The chain links TRBV15 to TRBJ2-1; 8 positions match TRBD1. Per the germline V gene, CDR1 is LNHNV and CDR2 is YYDKDF (reference sequence). This CDR3 has 18 amino acids. V was pared by 0 bases and J by 4 bases, with 11 bases of the junction left unmatched. CDR3 sequence: CATSRDSRGRFIYNEQFF. CDR3 nucleotide sequence: TGTGCCACCAGCAGAGACTCCAGGGGGCGCTTTATATACAATGAGCAGTTCTTC.

The chain uses TRBV6-1 and TRBJ2-7; tentatively, D is TRBD1 (5 bases). The CDR3 spans 15 residues. Between the trimmed V and J ends, which lost 2 bases and 3 bases, there was a span of 14 bases. The germline V gene has CDR1 MNHNS and CDR2 SASEGT. This chain's CDR3 is CASSERWTPDYEQYF. Here the CDR3 DNA reads TGTGCCAGCAGTGAAAGATGGACACCCGACTACGAGCAGTACTTC.

The gene calls are TRBV7-3 and TRBJ1-2; no clear D. Germline V gene lookup returns CDR1 SGHTA and CDR2 FQGTGA. V was pared by 4 bases and J by 4 bases, with 13 bases between. The CDR3 has 14 amino acids. CDR3 amino acids: CASSSAGGSYGYTF. The DNA for the CDR3 is TGTGCCAGCAGCTCGGCTGGAGGGAGCTATGGCTACACCTTC.

The chain joins TRBV4-3 to TRBJ1-2, with a tentative D call TRBD1 (6 bases). CDR3 length equals 16 residues. Deletions cut 1 base from V and 1 base from J, with 13 bases between. Germline-derived CDR1 and CDR2 are LGHNA and YSLEER. The CDR3: CASSQGTASFNYGYTF. The CDR3 DNA follows: TGCGCCAGCAGCCAAGGGACAGCCTCCTTTAACTATGGCTACACCTTC.

The rearrangement uses TRBV3-1 (or the pseudogene TRBV3-2) and TRBJ1-2; D is undetermined. Germline CDR1 reads LGHDT; CDR2 reads YNNKEL (reference sequence). The CDR3 is 15 amino acids. V was shortened by 0 bases and J by 0 bases, with 8 bases between the two germline ends. The CDR3 DNA sequence: TGTGCCAGCAGCCAAGAGAGGGTGGCTAACTATGGCTACACCTTC. Translated, it gives CASSQERVANYGYTF.

This clone was counted once. The gene calls are TRBV5-5 and TRBJ2-5; 7 nucleotides align to TRBD1. This CDR3 spans 13 amino acids. Germline CDR1 SGHKS, CDR2 YYEKEE (reference sequence). The trim removed 2 bases at V and 4 bases at J, leaving 2 bases unmatched. CDR3 coding DNA: TGTGCCAGCAGCTTCTCAGGGGGAGAGACCCAGTACTTC. Translating it yields CASSFSGGETQYF.

The V gene is TRBV23-1, the J gene TRBJ2-1; 8 positions match TRBD2. TRBV23-1 is known as an ORF, though its function is uncertain. The CDR3 runs to 15 residues. Trimming took 2 bases from V and 3 from J; bases not matched to a gene: 3. CDR3 residues: CASSQPGLVYNEQFF. CDR3 sequence (DNA): TGCGCCAGCAGTCAACCGGGACTAGTCTACAATGAGCAGTTCTTC.

The chain employs TRBV19 and TRBJ2-3; weak D call: TRBD1 (5 bases). The CDR3 is 16 residues long. The V and J ends lost 2 bases and 2 bases respectively, with 14 bases between them. Germline CDR1 reads LNHDA; CDR2 reads SQIVND (reference sequence). The CDR3 nucleotides read TGTGCCAGTAGTATAACGCAGGGATCCTTCACAGATACGCAGTATTTT. Its protein product is CASSITQGSFTDTQYF.

This chain links TRBV4-2 with TRBJ2-5; 7 bases align to TRBD1. The CDR3 extends over 15 amino acids. From germline, CDR1 is LGHNA and CDR2 YNFKEQ. V was clipped by 4 bases and J by 0 bases; unmatched bases: 5. The CDR3 nucleotides are TGTGCCAGCAGCCCCAGGGACAGCGACCAAGAGACCCAGTACTTC. This codes for CASSPRDSDQETQYF.

The genes are TRBV6-2 or TRBV6-3 and TRBJ2-7, with TRBD2 as a possible D gene (7 bases). Trimming stripped 2 bases from V and 6 bases from J, with 14 bases between. Germline V lookup: CDR1 MNHEY, CDR2 SVGEGT. This CDR3 spans 14 amino acids. CDR3 amino acids: CASSYRGGLGEQYF. The DNA of the CDR3 is TGTGCCAGCAGTTACAGGGGGGGCTTGGGCGAGCAGTACTTC.

V usage is TRBV6-2 or TRBV6-3 and J usage is TRBJ2-2; 15 bases are a match to TRBD2. Per germline, CDR1 MNHEY and CDR2 SVGEGT. V lost 5 bases, J lost 6 bases, and 10 bases stayed unmatched. The CDR3 covers 18 residues. The CDR3, as DNA: TGTGCCAGCAGTACACCGGGACTAGCGGGAGGAATATCCGGGGAGCTGTTTTTT. Amino acids: CASSTPGLAGGISGELFF.

The CDR3 loop reads CASSSTGSYGYTF. In DNA, the CDR3 is TGTGCCAGCAGTTCGACAGGGAGCTATGGCTACACCTTC. V usage is TRBV28 and J usage is TRBJ1-2, with 7 positions matching TRBD1. Losses at the gene ends were 4 bases for V and 4 bases for J; bases not matched to a gene: 3. Germline V gene lookup returns CDR1 MDHEN and CDR2 SYDVKM. The CDR3 is 13 residues long.

This clone was seen a single time. The chain combines TRBV6-4 with TRBJ2-7; possible D gene TRBD2, 5 bases. Germline V CDR1 and CDR2: MRHNA, SNTAGT. The CDR3 loop spans 14 amino acids. The V end lost 6 bases, the J end lost 4 bases, and 16 bases lay between the germline ends. The CDR3 loop is CASSPNGKGYEQYF. The CDR3 DNA follows: TGTGCCAGCAGCCCCAACGGGAAAGGGTACGAGCAGTACTTC.

The chain combines TRBV28 with TRBJ1-5; a possible D gene is TRBD1 (6 bases). CDR1 and CDR2 (germline): MDHEN, SYDVKM. V was cut by 11 bases and J by 6 bases, with 23 bases left in between. CDR3 length: 15 amino acids. In DNA form, the CDR3 reads TGTGCCGCCCGACCCGACAGGAGTGGTGGTCAGCCCCAGCATTTT. It yields the protein CAARPDRSGGQPQHF. The variable domain in full, with the rest retrieved from reference TRBV28 and TRBJ1-5, is DVKVTQSSRYLVKRTGEKVFLECVQDMDHENMFWYRQDPGLGLRLIYFSYDVKMKEKGDIPEGYSVSREKKERFSLILESASTNQTSMYLCAARPDRSGGQPQHFGDGTRLSIL.

This rearrangement joins TRBV7-8 to TRBJ2-5, with 7 bases that match TRBD1. With V trimmed by 5 bases and J by 2 bases, 11 bases remained unmatched. The V gene's germline CDR1 is SGHVS and CDR2 FQNEAQ. The length of the CDR3 is 16 residues. As DNA, the CDR3 is TGTGCCAGCAGCGATGTCCAGGGACAGCCTCAAGAGACCCAGTACTTC. Residues: CASSDVQGQPQETQYF.

J is TRBJ1-4 and V is TRBV2; tentative D call: TRBD1 (6 bases). Per the germline V gene, CDR1 is SNHLY and CDR2 is FYNNEI. V was pared by 4 bases and J by 11 bases, with 11 bases between. The CDR3 runs to 12 residues. CDR3 nucleotides: TGTGCCAGCAGTGTCGTTACAGGGAAACTGTTTTTT. It specifies CASSVVTGKLFF.

A word on this clone: The identical CDR3 is also encoded by other nucleotide sequences in the sample. This rearrangement joins TRBV6-5 to TRBJ2-7, with TRBD1 matching 8 bases. This CDR3 contains 15 residues. Trimming cost V 0 bases and J 2 bases; bases outside gene matches: 3. Germline CDR1 reads MNHEY; CDR2 reads SVGAGI. The CDR3 is CASSYSNRGTYEQYF. The CDR3 DNA is TGTGCCAGCAGTTACTCGAACAGGGGGACCTACGAGCAGTACTTC.

In its sample, this clone was seen a few times. This chain connects TRBV28 to TRBJ2-7, with 7 positions matching TRBD1. The CDR3 is made up of 16 amino acids. With 5 bases clipped from V and 0 bases from J, the junction kept 10 bases outside the gene matches. Per germline, CDR1 MDHEN and CDR2 SYDVKM. CDR3 sequence reads: CASSNRGQISSYEQYF. The CDR3, as DNA: TGTGCCAGCAGTAACCGGGGACAGATCAGCTCCTACGAGCAGTACTTC.

CDR3 DNA: TGTGCCAGCAGCTTAACCGGGAGGGCCCATCATGAGCAGTTCTTC. It translates to CASSLTGRAHHEQFF. The chain is built from TRBV13 and TRBJ2-1; 8 nucleotides match TRBD2. Germline V gene data show CDR1 as PRHDT and CDR2 as FYEKMQ (reference sequence). V was clipped by 2 bases and J by 8 bases; unmatched bases: 8. This CDR3 contains 15 residues. Based on the CDR3 plus reference TRBV13 and TRBJ2-1, the full variable domain is AAGVIQSPRHLIKEKRETATLKCYPIPRHDTVYWYQQGPGQDPQFLISFYEKMQSDKGSIPDRFSAQQFSDYHSELNMSSLELGDSALYFCASSLTGRAHHEQFFGPGTRLTVL.

The chain employs TRBV7-2 and TRBJ2-2, with 10 bases matching TRBD1. CDR3 size: 17 residues. J gave up 6 bases and V 2 bases, and 9 bases lay outside the gene matches. CDR1 and CDR2 from the germline V gene are SGHTA and FQGNSA. Written as DNA, the CDR3 is TGTGCCAGCAGCTTATTTCCGGGACAGGGGAGTTCCGGGGAGCTGTTTTTT. Protein: CASSLFPGQGSSGELFF.

This clone was picked up one time. The CDR3 sequence: CASSPGTGGNNEQFF. The CDR3 DNA sequence: TGTGCCAGCAGCCCCGGAACGGGAGGTAACAATGAGCAGTTCTTC. The chain is built from TRBV7-3 and TRBJ2-1, with TRBD2 matching 7 bases. The V gene end was trimmed by 5 bases and the J gene end by 5 bases; junction bases not matched to a gene: 9. CDR1 is SGHTA and CDR2 is FQGTGA in the germline V gene. The CDR3 has 15 amino acids.